This TCR beta chain was recorded in a study of blood T cell repertoires in COVID-19. Germline values: CDR1 MDHEN, CDR2 SYDVKM. The V end lost 7 bases, the J end lost 4 bases, and 10 bases lay between the germline ends. This CDR3 region has 12 residues. Using immunoSEQ multiplex PCR, the repertoire was profiled, and TCRdb retains in-frame clones only, with some absent. The sample lists about 300,000 clones; 85% were seen once. The source material was peripheral blood. The chain links TRBV28 to TRBJ1-2; D gene uncertain. The receptor was isolated from a human donor in a cohort sampled during active COVID-19. The CDR3 DNA follows: TGTGCCAGCACCCACAGCTTCTATGGCTACACCTTC. Amino acids: CASTHSFYGYTF.